This T cell receptor (beta chain) was retrieved from a study of lymphopenia after photon versus proton radiotherapy. Germline lookup yields CDR1 SQVTM and CDR2 ANQGSEA. CDR3 length: 16 residues. V lost 7 bases and J lost 7; bases outside the gene matches: 13. Study observations and caveats: Survival link was tested only in deceased patients; proton benefit remains a possibility.

Here immunoSEQ multiplex PCR was the method, and the copy in TCRdb shows in-frame clones only, minus some. This table holds approximately 80,000 clones, about 86% found once. To note about this clone: Its antigen is as yet unknown.

The source was peripheral blood, collected from a patient treated with proton-based radiotherapy. The clonotype originates from a man aged 55 to 70 with pancreatic cancer. The rearrangement uses TRBV29-1 and TRBJ2-1; 13 bases align to TRBD2. The CDR3 DNA follows: TGCAGCGGTGCCCTCAAACTAGCGGGAGGGCCGAATGAGCAGTTCTTC. It translates to CSGALKLAGGPNEQFF.